The clone carrying this T cell receptor (beta chain) was detected many times. This CDR3 is built from 14 residues. Germline V CDR1 and CDR2: ENHRY, SYGVKD. The V end was cut by 3 bases, the J end by 2 bases, with 9 bases between. TCRdb independently ran MiXCR on the RT-PCR reads; one entry per CDR3 protein. The data contain about 680,000 distinct CDR3 sequences, 13% to 15% of them singletons. The clonotype originates from a female donor in good health, serving as a healthy control. The source material was memory CD4+ T cells from blood. This rearrangement joins TRBV10-3 to TRBJ2-3; D not certain. CDR3 residues: CAISDRQATDTQYF. In nucleotides, the CDR3 is TGTGCCATCAGTGATAGGCAGGCCACAGATACGCAGTATTTT.